This T cell receptor (beta chain) is from a study of beta chain features in type 1 diabetes. Background on the study: In all, around 99 million sorted cells from all samples were analyzed.

Germline V gives CDR1 SGHRS, CDR2 YFSETQ. This CDR3 is built from 14 residues. V dropped 5 bases and J dropped 1; count of bases not matched to a gene: 4. CD4+ naive, central memory, regulatory and stem cell-like memory cells were sorted via CD45RO/CCR7/CD25/CD127/CD95/CD27. Sorted populations all had greater than 98% purity. Expressed TCRB transcripts were sequenced, since all the RNA that had been isolated was reverse transcribed. The method was immunoSEQ multiplex PCR; TCRdb's version includes in-frame clones alone and lacks a portion of them. The sample holds approximately 250,000 clones, roughly an eighth seen once. In its sample, this clone was seen many times.

This rearrangement joins TRBV5-1 to TRBJ1-1, with 8 bases fitting TRBD1. The sequencing input was naive CD4+ T cells from blood. This TCR was recovered from a middle-aged woman in good health. The CDR3 sequence is CASRTGQGNTEAFF. DNA for the CDR3: TGCGCCAGCAGAACTGGACAGGGGAACACTGAAGCTTTCTTT.